The sequence of this TCR beta chain was determined in a study of Ad26.COV2.S vaccination and SARS-CoV-2 variants. At the level of the study: Enrollment placed the donor in the COV1001 Ad26.COV2.S trial arm.

In regard to this clone: Its antigen is undetermined.

Study observations and caveats: Comparable non-spike TCR breadth was observed in vaccine and placebo recipients. Reportedly, spike-specific CD8+ and CD4+ T cell responses achieved substantial breadth once vaccination had taken place.

Only in-frame clones appear in the TCRdb table, and some are missing; sequencing was by immunoSEQ multiplex PCR. The top ten clones hold just under 5% of a sample with 300,000 to 400,000 clones, roughly 90% of them seen once. CDR1 and CDR2 (germline): SGHAT, FQNNGV. V shed 5 bases and J shed 5 bases, with 4 bases lying between them. There are 11 residues in the CDR3. The treatment was: about 20 received Ad26.COV2.S at low or high dose, single or two shots; about five received placebo; per-sample allocation not given. It was on day 63 after the first vaccine or placebo injection that samples were taken.

V and J are TRBV11-2 and TRBJ1-3; D unclear. The sample in question was peripheral blood, obtained in a trial of Ad26.COV2.S vaccine versus placebo. This TCR came from a person between 18 and 60 years old who received the Ad26.COV2.S COVID-19 vaccine or a placebo. CDR3 DNA: TGTGCCAGCAGCGTGAGAAACACCATATATTTT. Protein sequence: CASSVRNTIYF.